These 9 T cell receptor beta chains came from one sample sequenced in a study of T cells in Graves' hyperthyroidism and ophthalmopathy. Amplification of TCR beta CDR3 regions was performed using RNA transcripts as template. The HTBI primer set was used in a first-round RT-PCR of the TCR CDR3. TCRdb reprocessed the multiplex PCR reads via MiXCR and lists one record per CDR3 protein. The table lists around 190,000 distinct CDR3 sequences, more than 15% of them singletons. The sample consisted of blood. These receptors were taken from a woman between 50 and 59 years old with Graves' hyperthyroidism.

This clonotype has a handful of counts. The chain employs TRBV20-1 and TRBJ2-7; no clear D gene. This CDR3 contains 13 residues. V shed 3 bases and J shed 3 bases, with 12 bases lying between them. The germline CDR1 and CDR2 sequences are DFQATT and SNEGSKA (reference sequence). The CDR3 sequence is CSASEENGYEQYF. CDR3 nucleotides: TGCAGTGCTAGCGAAGAGAATGGCTACGAGCAGTACTTC.

To note about this clonotype: This could be a read error, since a much larger clone is one nucleotide away. The rearrangement links TRBV9 to TRBJ2-3, with D perhaps given as TRBD1 or TRBD2 (6 bases each). Trimming shortened V by 4 bases and J by 8 bases, and 20 bases separated the two germline ends. The CDR3 extends over 15 amino acids. The V gene's germline CDR1 is SGDLS and CDR2 YYNGEE. The CDR3 region is CASSLVMGGLGTQYF. The CDR3 nucleotides read TGTGCCAGCAGCTTAGTCATGGGGGGCCTAGGTACGCAGTATTTT.

This clonotype was detected ten times or more. The chain links TRBV11-2 to TRBJ2-2; maybe TRBD1 (5 bases). Germline CDR1 is SGHAT and CDR2 is FQNNGV. This CDR3 spans 17 amino acids. Deletions cut 6 bases from V and 5 bases from J, with 22 bases between. CDR3 DNA sequence: TGTGCCAGCAGGTTGGGCAGGGAACCGAAGGGAACCGGGGAGCTGTTTTTT. Translating gives CASRLGREPKGTGELFF.

This clonotype was detected many times. V usage is TRBV24-1 and J usage is TRBJ2-7; D is perhaps TRBD1 (6 bases). Trimming took 3 bases from V and 0 from J, leaving 11 bases between them. This CDR3 region has 15 residues. From germline, CDR1 is KGHDR and CDR2 SFDVKD. CDR3 in amino acids: CATSDGRDTSYEQYF. CDR3 DNA sequence: TGTGCCACCAGTGATGGCCGGGACACCTCCTACGAGCAGTACTTC.

In its sample, this clonotype was seen many times. The chain has TRBV20-1 and TRBJ2-3, with 8 nucleotides matching TRBD2. This CDR3 is 15 amino acids long. With 5 bases clipped from V and 0 bases from J, the junction kept 7 bases outside the gene matches. Germline loops: CDR1 DFQATT, CDR2 SNEGSKA (reference sequence). The CDR3 sequence: CSARGGASSTDTQYF. The DNA of the CDR3 is TGCAGTGCTCGGGGGGGGGCGTCTAGCACAGATACGCAGTATTTT.

CDR3 protein: CASSYSGTTHNEQFF. The DNA for the CDR3 is TGTGCCAGCAGTTACTCAGGGACTACCCACAATGAGCAGTTCTTC. The J gene is TRBJ2-1, the V gene TRBV6-5, with 7 nucleotides matching TRBD2. The V gene end was trimmed by 0 bases and the J gene end by 5 bases; junction bases not matched to a gene: 4. The CDR3 contains 15 residues. Looked up from germline, CDR1 is MNHEY and CDR2 is SVGAGI.

V is TRBV28 and J is TRBJ2-7; D gene ambiguous. V was pared by 3 bases and J by 7 bases, with 4 bases between. CDR3 length equals 10 residues. CDR1 and CDR2 from the germline V gene are MDHEN and SYDVKM. The CDR3 protein is CASSFTEQYF. The DNA for the CDR3 is TGTGCCAGCAGTTTCACAGAGCAGTACTTC.

This clonotype was observed many times. The J gene is TRBJ2-1, the V gene TRBV7-2; 8 nucleotides align to TRBD1. CDR1 and CDR2 from the germline V gene are SGHTA and FQGNSA. V lost 4 bases, J lost 10 bases, and 9 bases stayed unmatched. CDR3 length equals 14 residues. CDR3 sequence reads: CASSYQGARREQFF. As DNA, the CDR3 is TGTGCCAGCAGCTACCAGGGGGCCCGTAGGGAGCAGTTCTTC.

This chain links TRBV11-2 with TRBJ1-2; D is possibly TRBD1 (6 bases). Germline V gives CDR1 SGHAT, CDR2 FQNNGV. This CDR3 has 15 amino acids. V dropped 8 bases and J dropped 0 bases, with 16 bases sitting between them. The CDR3 is CASGLWGQANYGYTF. DNA of the CDR3: TGTGCCAGCGGATTATGGGGGCAAGCTAACTATGGCTACACCTTC.